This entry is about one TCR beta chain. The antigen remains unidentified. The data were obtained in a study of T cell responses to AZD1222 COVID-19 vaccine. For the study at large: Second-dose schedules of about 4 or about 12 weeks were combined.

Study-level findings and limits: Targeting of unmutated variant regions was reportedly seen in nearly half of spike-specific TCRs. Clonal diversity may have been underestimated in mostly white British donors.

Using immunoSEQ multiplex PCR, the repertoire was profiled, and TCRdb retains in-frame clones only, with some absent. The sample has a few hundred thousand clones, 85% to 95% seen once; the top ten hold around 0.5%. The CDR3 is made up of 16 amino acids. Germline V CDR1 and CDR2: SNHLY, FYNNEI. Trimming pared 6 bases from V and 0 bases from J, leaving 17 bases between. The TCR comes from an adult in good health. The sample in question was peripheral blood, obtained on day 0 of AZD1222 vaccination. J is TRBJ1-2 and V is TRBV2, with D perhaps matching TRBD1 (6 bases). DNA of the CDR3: TGTGCCAGCAGGCTAGAACAGGGACCAGCTAACTATGGCTACACCTTC. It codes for CASRLEQGPANYGYTF.